The 10 T cell receptor beta chains reported below all come from one sample, sequenced in a study of T cell clonotyping in hematopoietic cell transplantation. Clones were sequenced by immunoSEQ multiplex PCR, and TCRdb holds only the in-frame ones, with some missing. The sample holds about 7,200 clones, about nine tenths seen once. The sequencing here drew on PBMCs, taken 30 days after allogeneic stem cell transplant. The receptor set was obtained from a female patient in her fifties or sixties who had an allogeneic stem cell transplant from an unrelated donor, so the T cells may come from the graft donor. Some clones in this sample may be carry-over from other donors' samples.

J is TRBJ2-1 and V is TRBV28; 8 nucleotides agree with TRBD2. Germline V CDR1 and CDR2: MDHEN, SYDVKM. The length of the CDR3 is 16 residues. V trimming: 4 bases; J trimming: 0 bases; junction bases outside the gene matches: 5. The CDR3 sequence: CASSSLAGSSYNEQFF. The CDR3 DNA follows: TGTGCCAGCAGTTCGTTAGCGGGGAGCTCCTACAATGAGCAGTTCTTC.

This sequence joins TRBV4-3 and TRBJ1-2, with D unresolved. The germline CDR1 and CDR2 sequences are LGHNA and YSLEER. The CDR3 is made up of 14 amino acids. Trimming stripped 0 bases from V and 1 base from J, with 6 bases between. As DNA, the CDR3 is TGCGCCAGCAGCCAAGAGAAACGTAACTATGGCTACACCTTC. It encodes CASSQEKRNYGYTF.

V is TRBV10-3 and J is TRBJ1-1, with D unclear. V shed 0 bases and J shed 11 bases, with 16 bases lying between them. The CDR3 is 14 amino acids. Germline CDR1 ENHRY, CDR2 SYGVKD. CDR3 residues: CAISESGYYGEAFF. Here the CDR3 DNA reads TGTGCCATCAGTGAGTCGGGCTATTACGGCGAGGCTTTCTTT.

J is TRBJ1-6 and V is TRBV28, with TRBD1 matching over 7 bases. The CDR3 has 15 residues. The germline CDR1 and CDR2 sequences are MDHEN and SYDVKM. The junction had 12 bases not matched to a gene; V was cut back by 6 bases and J by 10 bases. The CDR3 is CASSPALGQRSPLHF. In DNA, the CDR3 is TGTGCCAGCAGCCCGGCATTGGGACAGAGATCACCCCTCCACTTT.

The chain employs TRBV10-2 and TRBJ2-7; D is ambiguous. V lost 2 bases, J lost 7 bases, and 12 bases lay in between. CDR1 is WSHSY and CDR2 is SAAADI in the germline V gene. The CDR3 length is 13 residues. The CDR3 DNA reads as TGCGCCAGCAGTGAGATTTTGGGTTTTGAGCAGTACTTC. This codes for CASSEILGFEQYF.

This clone showed up just a few times. V gene TRBV2 combines with J gene TRBJ2-7; no clear D gene. CDR3 size: 13 residues. Trimming took off 8 bases at V and 4 bases at J, with 15 bases between the two ends. Germline V gene data show CDR1 as SNHLY and CDR2 as FYNNEI. In nucleotides, the CDR3 is TGTGCCAGCGGAAAGGAAGGACGATACGAGCAGTACGTC. Amino acids: CASGKEGRYEQYV.

The CDR3: CASSVGRSGDTIYF. The CDR3, as DNA: TGTGCCAGCAGCGTAGGCAGGTCCGGGGACACCATATATTTT. The V and J genes are TRBV9 and TRBJ1-3; no clear D gene. The ends were cut back, 0 bases at V and 8 bases at J, with 12 bases in the middle. CDR3 length equals 14 residues. Per the germline V gene, CDR1 is SGDLS and CDR2 is YYNGEE.

The chain links TRBV7-2 to TRBJ2-7; 7 bases agree with TRBD2. This CDR3 has 14 amino acids. The germline gives CDR1 SGHTA, CDR2 FQGNSA. After removal of 4 bases from V and 3 bases from J, the junction contained 6 bases not matched to a gene. DNA for the CDR3: TGTGCCAGCAGCTCATTTCGGGACTACTACGAGCAGTACTTC. This translates into CASSSFRDYYEQYF.

The genes are TRBV5-1 and TRBJ2-3; 10 bases map to TRBD1. This CDR3 comprises 14 residues. Trimming at V came to 4 bases and at J to 5 bases, leaving 4 bases not matched to a gene. The germline V gene encodes CDR1 SGHRS and CDR2 YFSETQ. The CDR3 DNA sequence: TGCGCCAGCAGCCACGGGACAGGGGAAGATACGCAGTATTTT. Its protein is CASSHGTGEDTQYF.

The chain has TRBV5-1 and TRBJ2-2; D uncertain. The V end was cut by 2 bases, the J end by 1 base, with 6 bases between. Germline assignment: CDR1 SGHRS and CDR2 YFSETQ. The CDR3 loop spans 14 amino acids. The chain's CDR3 is CASSLNRNTGELFF. The CDR3 DNA reads as TGCGCCAGCAGCTTAAACAGGAACACCGGGGAGCTGTTTTTT.